This T cell receptor beta chain was recovered during a study of T cell responses to AZD1222 COVID-19 vaccine. Study outcomes and limitations: At 160-218 and 743-854, vaccine-associated CD4 TCRs were dominant, and they spanned spike. Repertoire sampling happened only post peak T cell response.

Profiling relied on immunoSEQ multiplex PCR, and the TCRdb table lists in-frame clones only, not all of them. Here the sample spans approximately 110,000 clones, just over 85% being singletons. As to this clone: Its antigen is not identified.

This specimen was peripheral blood, taken on day 0 of AZD1222 vaccination. The source is an adult in good health.

CDR3 DNA sequence: TGTGCCAGCAGTGTCCCCGGGGACAAAAGCTGGTCCTACGAGCAGTACTTC. Its protein is CASSVPGDKSWSYEQYF. This sequence joins TRBV2 and TRBJ2-7; maybe TRBD1 (6 bases). Between the trimmed V and J ends, which lost 4 bases and 1 base, there was a span of 20 bases. Germline lookup yields CDR1 SNHLY and CDR2 FYNNEI. The CDR3 is 17 residues long.